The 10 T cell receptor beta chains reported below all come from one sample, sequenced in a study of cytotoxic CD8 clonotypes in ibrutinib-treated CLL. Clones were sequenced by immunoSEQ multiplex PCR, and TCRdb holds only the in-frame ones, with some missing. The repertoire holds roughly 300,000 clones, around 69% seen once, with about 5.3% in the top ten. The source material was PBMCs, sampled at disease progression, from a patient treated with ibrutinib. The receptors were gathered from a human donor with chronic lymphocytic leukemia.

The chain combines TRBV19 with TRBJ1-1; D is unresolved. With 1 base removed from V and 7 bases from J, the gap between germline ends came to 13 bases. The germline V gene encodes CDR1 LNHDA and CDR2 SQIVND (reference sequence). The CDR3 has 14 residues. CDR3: CASSIGVGGYEAFF. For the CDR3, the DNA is TGTGCCAGTAGTATAGGCGTGGGAGGTTATGAAGCTTTCTTT.

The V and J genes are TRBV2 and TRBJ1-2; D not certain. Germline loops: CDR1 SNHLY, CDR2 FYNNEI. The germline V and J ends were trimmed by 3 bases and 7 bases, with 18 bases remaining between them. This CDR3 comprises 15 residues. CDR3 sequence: CASSDAWMSLGGYTF. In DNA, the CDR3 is TGTGCCAGCAGTGATGCCTGGATGTCTCTAGGTGGCTACACCTTC.

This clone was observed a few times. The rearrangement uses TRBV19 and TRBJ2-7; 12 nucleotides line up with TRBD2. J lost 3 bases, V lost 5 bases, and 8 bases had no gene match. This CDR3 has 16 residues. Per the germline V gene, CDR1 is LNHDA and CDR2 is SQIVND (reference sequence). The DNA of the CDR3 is TGTGCCAGTAGTTCGGGACTAGCGGGTCTGAACTACGAGCAGTACTTC. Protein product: CASSSGLAGLNYEQYF. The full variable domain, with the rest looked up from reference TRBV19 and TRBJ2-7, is DGGITQSPKYLFRKEGQNVTLSCEQNLNHDAMYWYRQDPGQGLRLIYYSQIVNDFQKGDIAEGYSVSREKKESFPLTVTSAQKNPTAFYLCASSSGLAGLNYEQYFGPGTRLTVT.

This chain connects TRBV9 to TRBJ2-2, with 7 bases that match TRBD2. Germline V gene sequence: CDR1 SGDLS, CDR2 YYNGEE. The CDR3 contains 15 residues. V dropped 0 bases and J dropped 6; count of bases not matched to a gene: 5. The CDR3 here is CASSVGGGSPGELFF. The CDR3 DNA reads TGTGCCAGCAGCGTAGGCGGCGGGAGTCCCGGGGAGCTGTTTTTT.

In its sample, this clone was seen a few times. CDR3 sequence reads: CSAAGQRNFF. The CDR3 DNA is TGCAGTGCAGCGGGACAGAGGAATTTCTTC. The rearrangement joins TRBV20-1 to TRBJ2-1; D assignment may be TRBD1 or TRBD2 (7 bases each). The CDR3 sequence is 10 residues long. From germline, CDR1 is DFQATT and CDR2 SNEGSKA (reference sequence). Trimming cost V 6 bases and J 16 bases, with 16 bases left between them.

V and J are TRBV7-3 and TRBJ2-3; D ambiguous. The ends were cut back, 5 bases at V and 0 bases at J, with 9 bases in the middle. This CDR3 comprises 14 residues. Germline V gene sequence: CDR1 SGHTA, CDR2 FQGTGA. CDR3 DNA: TGTGCCAGCAGCCGCGACGGAAGCACAGATACGCAGTATTTT. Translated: CASSRDGSTDTQYF. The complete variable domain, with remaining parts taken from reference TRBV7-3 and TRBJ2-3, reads GAGVSQTPSNKVTEKGKYVELRCDPISGHTALYWYRQSLGQGPEFLIYFQGTGAADDSGLPNDRFFAVRPEGSVSTLKIQRTERGDSAVYLCASSRDGSTDTQYFGPGTRLTVL.

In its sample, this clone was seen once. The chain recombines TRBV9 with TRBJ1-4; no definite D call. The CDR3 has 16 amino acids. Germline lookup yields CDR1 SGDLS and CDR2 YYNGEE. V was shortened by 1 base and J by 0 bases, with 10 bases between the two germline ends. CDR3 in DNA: TGTGCCAGCAGCGTATCCACGGGGTCAACTAATGAAAAACTGTTTTTT. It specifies CASSVSTGSTNEKLFF.

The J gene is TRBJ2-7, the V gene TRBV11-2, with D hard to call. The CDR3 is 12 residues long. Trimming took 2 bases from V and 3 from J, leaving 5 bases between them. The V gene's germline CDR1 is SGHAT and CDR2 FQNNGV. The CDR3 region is CASSLNGYEQYF. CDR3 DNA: TGTGCCAGCAGCTTAAACGGCTACGAGCAGTACTTC.

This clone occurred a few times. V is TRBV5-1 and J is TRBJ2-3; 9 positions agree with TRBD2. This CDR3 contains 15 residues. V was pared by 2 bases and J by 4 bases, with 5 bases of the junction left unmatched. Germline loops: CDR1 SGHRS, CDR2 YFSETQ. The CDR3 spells CASSLGTSKPDTQYF. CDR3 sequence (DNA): TGCGCCAGCAGCTTAGGGACTAGCAAACCAGATACGCAGTATTTT.

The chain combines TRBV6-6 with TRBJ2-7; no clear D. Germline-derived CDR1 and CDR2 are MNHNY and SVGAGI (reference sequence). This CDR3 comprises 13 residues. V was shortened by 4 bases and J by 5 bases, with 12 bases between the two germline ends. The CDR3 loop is CASSLGQVNEQYF. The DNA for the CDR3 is TGTGCCAGCAGTTTGGGCCAGGTGAACGAGCAGTACTTC.